This TCR beta chain is drawn from a study of T cells in Graves' hyperthyroidism and ophthalmopathy. Amplification of TCR beta CDR3 regions used RNA as the template. First-round RT-PCR targeting the TCR CDR3 was performed with the HTBI primer set. TCRdb analysed the multiplex PCR reads with MiXCR anew, one entry per CDR3 protein. The sample has over 400,000 distinct CDR3 sequences; roughly 15% are singletons. This clonotype was seen a handful of times. Its specificity is not known. Trimming shortened V by 2 bases and J by 1 base, and 12 bases separated the two germline ends. The germline V gene has CDR1 SGHTS and CDR2 YDEGEE. The length of the CDR3 is 15 residues. Study outcomes and limitations: The authors' 13 V-J model separated ophthalmopathy from stable hyperthyroidism.

This clonotype was obtained from a man younger than 35 with Graves' ophthalmopathy. The rearrangement uses TRBV5-8 and TRBJ1-1; D is possibly TRBD1 (6 bases). The specimen sequenced was blood. The CDR3 protein is CASSFGGLTNTEAFF. The CDR3 nucleotides read TGTGCCAGCAGCTTCGGGGGGCTTACGAACACTGAAGCTTTCTTT.